These 23 T cell receptor beta chains were sequenced from one sample in a study of blood T cell repertoires in COVID-19. Using immunoSEQ multiplex PCR, the repertoire was profiled, and TCRdb retains in-frame clones only, with some absent. The data contain around 450,000 clones, 90% of them seen just once; the ten biggest clones take up more than 0.55%. The sample consisted of PBMCs or T cells enriched from blood (not recorded which). These receptor sequences come from a man aged 18 to 29 who had recovered from COVID-19.

The CDR3 nucleotides read TGTGCCAGTTCCCGCGGATTAGAAGCTTTCTTT. This encodes CASSRGLEAFF. V usage is TRBV3-1 (or the pseudogene TRBV3-2) and J usage is TRBJ1-1; no definite D call. The germline V gene has CDR1 LGHDT and CDR2 YNNKEL (reference sequence). Trimming shortened V by 9 bases and J by 8 bases, and 13 bases separated the two germline ends. CDR3 length equals 11 residues.

The chain recombines TRBV29-1 with TRBJ1-3; the D gene is possibly TRBD1 (6 bases). The V gene's germline CDR1 is SQVTM and CDR2 ANQGSEA. The V end was cut by 6 bases, the J end by 4 bases, with 13 bases between. The length of the CDR3 is 13 residues. CDR3 DNA: TGCAGCGTAACCCGGGACATCGGAAACACCATATATTTT. As protein: CSVTRDIGNTIYF.

This clone has a single count. The rearrangement links TRBV6-1 to TRBJ1-2; D not resolved. V was shortened by 1 base and J by 4 bases, with 16 bases between the two germline ends. Germline V gene sequence: CDR1 MNHNS, CDR2 SASEGT. CDR3 length equals 16 residues. The CDR3 protein is CASSEGGIPSPYGYTF. CDR3 nucleotides: TGTGCCAGCAGTGAAGGAGGTATCCCCTCCCCCTATGGCTACACCTTC.

The rearrangement links TRBV5-1 to TRBJ2-7; D possibly corresponds to TRBD1 (6 bases). V was clipped by 0 bases and J by 2 bases, with 9 bases between them. The CDR3 spans 14 residues. Germline values: CDR1 SGHRS, CDR2 YFSETQ. CDR3 DNA: TGCGCCAGCAGCTTGGAACAGGGCACCTACGAGCAGTACTTC. Its translation is CASSLEQGTYEQYF.

The J gene is TRBJ2-3, the V gene TRBV9; a possible D gene is TRBD2 (5 bases). Trimming removed 7 bases at V and 0 bases at J, with 18 bases between. The CDR3 spans 16 residues. The V gene's germline CDR1 is SGDLS and CDR2 YYNGEE. The CDR3 sequence is CASGPYSSGSTDTQYF. In DNA form, the CDR3 reads TGTGCCAGCGGACCCTACTCCAGCGGAAGCACAGATACGCAGTATTTT.

The V call is TRBV19, the J call TRBJ2-5; D is unclear. This CDR3 is built from 14 residues. CDR1 is LNHDA, CDR2 SQIVND, per germline (reference sequence). Trimming pared 7 bases from V and 5 bases from J, leaving 17 bases between. CDR3 residues: CASKNRPTAETQYF. CDR3 DNA sequence: TGTGCCAGTAAGAACAGACCCACGGCTGAGACCCAGTACTTC.

J is TRBJ2-6 and V is TRBV29-1; 7 bases align to TRBD2. CDR3 length equals 17 residues. Germline V gene data show CDR1 as SQVTM and CDR2 as ANQGSEA. The junction had 9 bases not matched to a gene; V was cut back by 4 bases and J by 0 bases. CDR3 DNA sequence: TGCAGCGTTGCTAGGCGGCGGGAGCTCTCTGGGGCCAACGTCCTGACTTTC. It translates to CSVARRRELSGANVLTF.

In its sample, this clone was seen once. V and J are TRBV5-1 and TRBJ1-3; TRBD1 agrees at 7 bases. The germline V gene encodes CDR1 SGHRS and CDR2 YFSETQ. The CDR3 spans 18 residues. The V and J ends lost 4 bases and 0 bases, in that order; junction bases with no gene match: 13. The chain's CDR3 is CASSKVGTDANSGNTIYF. Written as DNA, the CDR3 is TGCGCCAGCAGCAAAGTAGGGACAGACGCAAACTCTGGAAACACCATATATTTT.

The chain couples TRBV29-1 to TRBJ1-4; TRBD1 matches 9 bases. From germline, CDR1 is SQVTM and CDR2 ANQGSEA. This CDR3 comprises 13 residues. The V gene end was trimmed by 6 bases and the J gene end by 7 bases; junction bases not matched to a gene: 6. The CDR3 region has the DNA TGCAGCGTGGGACAGGGAATCGGTGAAAAACTGTTTTTT. Its protein is CSVGQGIGEKLFF.

The rearrangement uses TRBV5-4 and TRBJ2-1, with D possibly matching TRBD2 (6 bases). V dropped 1 base and J dropped 5 bases, with 16 bases sitting between them. Per the germline V gene, CDR1 is SGHNT and CDR2 is YYREEE (reference sequence). This CDR3 has 16 residues. The CDR3 nucleotides read TGTGCCAGCAGCTTGAACGGGCGGGGTCGCCACAATGAGCAGTTCTTC. This encodes CASSLNGRGRHNEQFF.

This chain uses TRBV9 with TRBJ1-2, with 9 bases identical to TRBD1. With V trimmed by 3 bases and J by 4 bases, 10 bases remained unmatched. Germline loops: CDR1 SGDLS, CDR2 YYNGEE. The CDR3 spans 16 residues. This chain's CDR3 is CASSAYRGPTLYGYTF. DNA of the CDR3: TGTGCCAGCAGCGCATACAGGGGGCCAACCCTCTATGGCTACACCTTC.

The chain is built from TRBV5-1 and TRBJ2-3; 9 bases are shared with TRBD2. The CDR3 runs 16 residues. V lost 4 bases to trimming and J lost 2 bases; unmatched junction nucleotides: 8. Germline V lookup: CDR1 SGHRS, CDR2 YFSETQ. The CDR3: CASSPGAGGPTDTQYF. DNA of the CDR3: TGCGCCAGCAGCCCTGGGGCGGGAGGGCCCACAGATACGCAGTATTTT.

V usage is TRBV4-1 and J usage is TRBJ2-7, with D perhaps matching TRBD2 (7 bases). This CDR3 has 15 amino acids. Germline V gene data show CDR1 as MGHRA and CDR2 as YSYEKL. Between the trimmed V and J ends, which lost 0 bases and 7 bases, there was a span of 16 bases. The DNA of the CDR3 is TGCGCCAGCAGCCAAGAAGGGGGGAGGGCAGGGGAGCAGTACTTC. This translates into CASSQEGGRAGEQYF.

The V gene is TRBV6-5, the J gene TRBJ1-4; 7 nucleotides align to TRBD1. The CDR3 length is 14 residues. Germline V gene sequence: CDR1 MNHEY, CDR2 SVGAGI. The J segment lost 7 bases and the V segment lost 6 bases, leaving 8 bases of the junction unmatched. The CDR3 DNA follows: TGTGCCAGCAGGACGACAGGGTATGGTGAAAAACTGTTTTTT. It yields the protein CASRTTGYGEKLFF.

Note on this clone: This specimen includes other DNA sequences encoding the same CDR3. The chain carries TRBV2 and TRBJ1-5; 9 bases are shared with TRBD1. Trimming at V came to 6 bases and at J to 4 bases, leaving 4 bases not matched to a gene. In germline, CDR1 is SNHLY, CDR2 FYNNEI. CDR3 size: 14 residues. CDR3 residues: CASRDRGGNQPQHF. The CDR3 DNA is TGTGCCAGCAGGGACAGGGGCGGAAATCAGCCCCAGCATTTT.

The chain uses TRBV24-1 and TRBJ2-2; 8 nucleotides match TRBD1. There are 14 residues in the CDR3. Germline V gene data show CDR1 as KGHDR and CDR2 as SFDVKD. The J segment lost 5 bases and the V segment lost 5 bases, leaving 3 bases of the junction unmatched. The CDR3 here is CATSGRGPTGELFF. CDR3 bases: TGTGCCACCAGTGGCAGGGGGCCAACCGGGGAGCTGTTTTTT.

Here the CDR3 DNA reads TGTGCCAGCAGCTTCCCGGAGTATAGCAATCAGCCCCAGCATTTT. Translation: CASSFPEYSNQPQHF. This rearrangement joins TRBV7-9 to TRBJ1-5; D unclear. Trimming took off 3 bases at V and 0 bases at J, with 9 bases between the two ends. The CDR3 is made up of 15 amino acids. The germline gives CDR1 SEHNR, CDR2 FQNEAQ (reference sequence).

This chain links TRBV29-1 with TRBJ1-1; possibly TRBD1 for D (5 bases). The CDR3 totals 13 residues. The V end was cut by 6 bases, the J end by 3 bases, with 14 bases between. Germline loops: CDR1 SQVTM, CDR2 ANQGSEA. The CDR3 DNA follows: TGCAGCGTGGGGGGAAGCAGGGACACTGAAGCTTTCTTT. Translating it yields CSVGGSRDTEAFF.

The chain joins TRBV10-3 to TRBJ2-1; 9 positions agree with TRBD2. Looked up from germline, CDR1 is ENHRY and CDR2 is SYGVKD. The CDR3 covers 15 residues. The junction had 2 bases not matched to a gene; V was cut back by 5 bases and J by 0 bases. The DNA of the CDR3 is TGTGCCATCAGTCCGCGGGGGGGCTCCTACAATGAGCAGTTCTTC. Its protein is CAISPRGGSYNEQFF.

CDR3 in amino acids: CASSLPGTGEETQYF. The CDR3 bases are TGTGCCAGCAGTTTACCCGGGACAGGGGAAGAGACCCAGTACTTC. The chain couples TRBV28 to TRBJ2-5, with TRBD1 identical over 10 bases. The CDR3 is 15 amino acids. V lost 2 bases and J lost 3; bases outside the gene matches: 3. CDR1 and CDR2 (germline): MDHEN, SYDVKM.

This clone was seen a single time. The chain is built from TRBV5-8 and TRBJ1-5; D is uncertain. CDR1 and CDR2 from the germline V gene are SGHTS and YDEGEE. V was clipped by 3 bases and J by 5 bases, with 9 bases between them. CDR3 length: 13 amino acids. CDR3 residues: CASSSFFDQPQHF. CDR3 bases: TGTGCCAGCAGCTCCTTTTTCGATCAGCCCCAGCATTTT.

The J gene is TRBJ2-2, the V gene TRBV29-1, with D maybe TRBD2 (6 bases). The length of the CDR3 is 14 residues. V was clipped by 7 bases and J by 2 bases, with 14 bases between them. Per germline, CDR1 SQVTM and CDR2 ANQGSEA. The CDR3 DNA reads as TGCAGCGGGCAAAGGGGACTCAACACCGGGGAGCTGTTTTTT. As protein: CSGQRGLNTGELFF.

This clone appeared a single time. This chain links TRBV29-1 with TRBJ1-4, with D maybe TRBD1 (6 bases). The CDR3 runs to 13 residues. Germline V gives CDR1 SQVTM, CDR2 ANQGSEA. The V and J ends lost 4 bases and 6 bases respectively, with 12 bases between them. Written as DNA, the CDR3 is TGCAGCGTTGTCCCCACAGGGTATGAAAAACTGTTTTTT. Protein product: CSVVPTGYEKLFF.